This T cell receptor (beta chain) is drawn from a study of beta chain features in type 1 diabetes. As for the study in general: On cell yields, gender and age, patients and healthy donors were similar.

This clone came up a few times. Its antigen is undetermined. The CDR3 length is 13 residues. Germline V gives CDR1 SEHNR, CDR2 FQNEAQ (reference sequence). The V end was cut by 1 base, the J end by 8 bases, with 11 bases between. The entirety of the isolated RNA underwent reverse transcription, so expressed TCRB transcripts were sequenced. Sequenced by immunoSEQ multiplex PCR; TCRdb stores in-frame clones only, minus some. Among about 300,000 clones listed, about 7.8% were seen once. Study conclusions and caveats: For cells with high TCR expression, cDNA sequencing could yield over-representation.

Sample: central memory CD4+ T cells from blood. The clonotype was recovered from a woman aged 18-29 years in good health. The chain couples TRBV7-9 to TRBJ1-1; no clear D. Written as DNA, the CDR3 is TGTGCCAGCAGCTTAGTTGGCGCTCGCGAAGCTTTCTTT. It translates to CASSLVGAREAFF.